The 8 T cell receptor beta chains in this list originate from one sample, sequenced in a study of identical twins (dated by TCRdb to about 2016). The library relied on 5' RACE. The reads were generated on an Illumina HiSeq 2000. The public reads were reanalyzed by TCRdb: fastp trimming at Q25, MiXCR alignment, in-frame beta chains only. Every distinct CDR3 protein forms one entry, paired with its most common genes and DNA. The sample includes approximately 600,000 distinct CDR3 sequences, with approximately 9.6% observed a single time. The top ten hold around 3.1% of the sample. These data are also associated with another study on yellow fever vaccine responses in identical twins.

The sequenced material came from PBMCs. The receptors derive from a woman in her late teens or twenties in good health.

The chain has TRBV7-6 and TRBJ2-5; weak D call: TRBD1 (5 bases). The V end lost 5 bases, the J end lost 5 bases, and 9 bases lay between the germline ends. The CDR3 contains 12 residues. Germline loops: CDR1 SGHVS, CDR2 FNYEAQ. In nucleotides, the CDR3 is TGTGCCAGCAGCGTGGACAAGGAGACCCAGTACTTC. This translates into CASSVDKETQYF.

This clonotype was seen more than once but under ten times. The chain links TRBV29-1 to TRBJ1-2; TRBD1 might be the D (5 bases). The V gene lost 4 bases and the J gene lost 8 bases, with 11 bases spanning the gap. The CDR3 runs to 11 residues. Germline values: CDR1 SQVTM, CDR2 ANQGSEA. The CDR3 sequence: CSVVRGKGYTF. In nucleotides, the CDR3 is TGCAGCGTTGTCCGGGGGAAAGGCTACACCTTC.

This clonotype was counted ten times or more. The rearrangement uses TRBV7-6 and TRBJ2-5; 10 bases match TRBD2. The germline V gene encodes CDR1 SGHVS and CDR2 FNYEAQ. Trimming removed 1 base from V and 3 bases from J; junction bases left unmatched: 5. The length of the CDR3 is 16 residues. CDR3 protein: CASSLGASGGKETQYF. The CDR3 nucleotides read TGTGCCAGCAGCTTAGGTGCTAGCGGGGGCAAAGAGACCCAGTACTTC.

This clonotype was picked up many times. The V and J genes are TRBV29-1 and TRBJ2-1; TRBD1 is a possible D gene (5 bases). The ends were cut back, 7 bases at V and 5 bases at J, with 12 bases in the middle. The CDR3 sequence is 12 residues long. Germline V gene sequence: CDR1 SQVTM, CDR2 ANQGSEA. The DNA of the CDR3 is TGCAGCGCCGCAGGGTACAACAATGAGCAGTTCTTC. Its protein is CSAAGYNNEQFF.

The CDR3 spells CASSLVPKNRGSLNEKLFF. In DNA, the CDR3 is TGTGCCAGCAGCTTAGTACCCAAAAACCGGGGATCCCTAAATGAAAAACTGTTTTTT. The V gene is TRBV7-3, the J gene TRBJ1-4; no definite D call. V lost 2 bases to trimming and J lost 5 bases, with 24 bases between them. Germline V gene lookup returns CDR1 SGHTA and CDR2 FQGTGA. The CDR3 totals 19 residues.

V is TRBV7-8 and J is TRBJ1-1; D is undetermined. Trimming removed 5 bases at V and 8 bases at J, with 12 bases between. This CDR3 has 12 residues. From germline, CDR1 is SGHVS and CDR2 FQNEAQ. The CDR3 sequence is CASSLLGKEAFF. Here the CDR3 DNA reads TGTGCCAGCAGCCTCCTGGGCAAAGAAGCTTTCTTT.

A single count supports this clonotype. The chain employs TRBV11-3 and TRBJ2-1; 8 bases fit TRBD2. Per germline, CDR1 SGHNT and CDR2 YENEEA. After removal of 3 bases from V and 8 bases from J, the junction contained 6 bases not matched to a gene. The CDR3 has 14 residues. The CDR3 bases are TGTGCCAGCAGCTTTACGGGGGGGATCGATGAGCAGTTCTTC. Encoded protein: CASSFTGGIDEQFF.

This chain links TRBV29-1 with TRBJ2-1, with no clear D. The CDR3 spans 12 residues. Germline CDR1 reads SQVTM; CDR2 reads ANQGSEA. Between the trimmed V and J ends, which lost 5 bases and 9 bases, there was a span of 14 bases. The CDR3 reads CSVLQSFGEQFF. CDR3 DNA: TGCAGCGTTCTCCAAAGTTTCGGTGAGCAGTTCTTC.